Below, 27 T cell receptor beta chains from the same sample are listed, as sequenced in a study of CD8 T cells in Susac syndrome. With random hexamers, 0.5 to 1 ug RNA was reverse transcribed. TCRdb reprocessed the immunoSEQ multiplex PCR reads with MiXCR, giving one entry per CDR3 protein. The sample carries about 120,000 distinct CDR3 sequences, roughly 92% recorded once. Sequences were obtained from CD8+ T cells from PBMCs. The receptors were sampled from a human donor in good health.

The chain couples TRBV12-5 to TRBJ2-2; 11 bases agree with TRBD2. The V and J ends lost 3 bases and 4 bases, in that order; junction bases with no gene match: 1. Germline V gives CDR1 LGHNT, CDR2 FRNRAP. The CDR3 is made up of 15 amino acids. CDR3 DNA sequence: TGTGCTAGTGGTTTACTAGCGGGAGCCACCGGGGAGCTGTTTTTT. It encodes CASGLLAGATGELFF.

The sample holds a few counts of this clonotype. The chain combines TRBV4-2 with TRBJ1-2, with TRBD1 matching over 8 bases. CDR3 length: 14 residues. J gave up 0 bases and V 4 bases, and 1 base lay outside the gene matches. Germline V gene sequence: CDR1 LGHNA, CDR2 YNFKEQ. CDR3 bases: TGTGCCAGCAGCCCAGGGGGCACTAACTATGGCTACACCTTC. This encodes CASSPGGTNYGYTF.

This clonotype came up a few times. The chain couples TRBV7-2 to TRBJ2-7; possibly TRBD2 for D (5 bases). Trimming pared 5 bases from V and 0 bases from J, leaving 11 bases between. The CDR3 has 14 residues. Per the germline V gene, CDR1 is SGHTA and CDR2 is FQGNSA. This CDR3 reads CASSPGFSSYEQYF. CDR3 sequence (DNA): TGTGCCAGCAGCCCGGGGTTTAGCTCCTACGAGCAGTACTTC.

This sequence joins TRBV9 and TRBJ2-3; D is uncertain. The CDR3 has 13 amino acids. The germline V gene has CDR1 SGDLS and CDR2 YYNGEE. Trimming cost V 4 bases and J 2 bases, with 8 bases left between them. The DNA for the CDR3 is TGTGCCAGCAGCATCGGCTCCACAGATACGCAGTATTTT. Translation gives CASSIGSTDTQYF.

The chain uses TRBV4-3 and TRBJ2-2, with TRBD2 as a possible D gene (5 bases). Germline CDR1 LGHNA, CDR2 YSLEER. The CDR3 is 16 amino acids. Trimming took off 4 bases at V and 5 bases at J, with 17 bases between the two ends. CDR3 residues: CASSPRESTGTGELFF. CDR3 in DNA: TGCGCCAGCAGCCCAAGAGAGAGCACGGGGACCGGGGAGCTGTTTTTT.

The chain is built from TRBV20-1 and TRBJ2-5; TRBD2 matches at 9 bases. V was pared by 6 bases and J by 2 bases, with 13 bases of the junction left unmatched. Germline CDR1 DFQATT, CDR2 SNEGSKA (reference sequence). The CDR3 has 16 amino acids. Here the CDR3 DNA reads TGCAGTGCCGTAGATGTCAGGACTAGCGCTCAAGAGACCCAGTACTTC. Protein sequence: CSAVDVRTSAQETQYF.

This chain connects TRBV7-6 to TRBJ1-2; no clear D gene. This CDR3 is 16 amino acids long. Germline lookup yields CDR1 SGHVS and CDR2 FNYEAQ. V lost 0 bases and J 8 bases, leaving 19 bases between the germline ends. This chain's CDR3 is CASSLAGVVDMEGYTF. In nucleotides, the CDR3 is TGTGCCAGCAGCTTAGCTGGGGTAGTCGATATGGAGGGCTACACCTTC.

This chain uses TRBV7-2 with TRBJ1-1, with D maybe TRBD1 (5 bases). Trimming removed 5 bases at V and 0 bases at J, with 10 bases between. The germline CDR1 and CDR2 sequences are SGHTA and FQGNSA. The CDR3 loop spans 14 amino acids. The CDR3 DNA reads TGTGCCAGCAGCGGGGGACCGATGAACACTGAAGCTTTCTTT. It codes for CASSGGPMNTEAFF.

This chain joins TRBV20-1 and TRBJ2-7; TRBD2 might be the D (6 bases). This CDR3 is 13 amino acids long. Germline V gene data show CDR1 as DFQATT and CDR2 as SNEGSKA (reference sequence). V lost 7 bases to trimming and J lost 2 bases, with 15 bases between them. This CDR3 is CSVATSGAYEQYF. The CDR3 DNA is TGCAGTGTCGCAACGTCGGGGGCCTACGAGCAGTACTTC.

This chain connects TRBV25-1 to TRBJ1-5; 9 bases line up with TRBD1. This CDR3 is 18 amino acids long. Germline V gene lookup returns CDR1 MGHDK and CDR2 SYGVNS. V dropped 6 bases and J dropped 2; count of bases not matched to a gene: 14. Here the CDR3 reads CASRGVGQGLFGNQPQHF. CDR3 in DNA: TGTGCCAGCAGGGGGGTGGGACAGGGTTTATTTGGCAATCAGCCCCAGCATTTT.

This clonotype was counted a single time. This sequence joins TRBV5-1 and TRBJ2-3; 12 nucleotides agree with TRBD2. The junction had 9 bases not matched to a gene; V was cut back by 4 bases and J by 6 bases. The CDR3 runs to 16 residues. Germline V gene sequence: CDR1 SGHRS, CDR2 YFSETQ. The DNA of the CDR3 is TGCGCCAGCAGCCCGACTAGCGGGGGCTGGTGGGATACGCAGTATTTT. Translating gives CASSPTSGGWWDTQYF.

The chain recombines TRBV27 with TRBJ2-2; the D gene is possibly TRBD2 (5 bases). Looked up from germline, CDR1 is MNHEY and CDR2 is SMNVEV (reference sequence). The CDR3 spans 15 residues. Trimming took off 3 bases at V and 0 bases at J, with 8 bases between the two ends. DNA for the CDR3: TGTGCCAGCAGTTTCCCCGGGGCGAACACCGGGGAGCTGTTTTTT. Translation: CASSFPGANTGELFF.

The V gene is TRBV12-3 or TRBV12-4, the J gene TRBJ1-5; tentative D call: TRBD1 (6 bases). V lost 6 bases to trimming and J lost 1 base, with 10 bases between them. CDR3 length: 14 residues. The CDR3 protein is CASSVTGSNQPQHF. The CDR3 region has the DNA TGTGCCAGCAGCGTGACAGGAAGCAATCAGCCCCAGCATTTT.

J is TRBJ2-2 and V is TRBV29-1; unclear D gene. Germline loops: CDR1 SQVTM, CDR2 ANQGSEA. The CDR3 has 13 amino acids. Trimming took off 4 bases at V and 6 bases at J, with 12 bases between the two ends. CDR3 loop: CSVARVPAGELFF. The CDR3 bases are TGCAGCGTTGCAAGGGTCCCCGCCGGGGAGCTGTTTTTT.

The chain uses TRBV28 and TRBJ2-7, with D tentatively TRBD1 or TRBD2 (5 bases each). Per germline, CDR1 MDHEN and CDR2 SYDVKM. V was cut by 7 bases and J by 0 bases, with 19 bases left in between. The CDR3 totals 16 residues. The CDR3 is CASKGSRGVSSYEQYF. The CDR3 DNA reads TGTGCCAGCAAGGGAAGTCGGGGCGTTAGCTCCTACGAGCAGTACTTC.

The rearrangement uses TRBV6-5 and TRBJ1-1, with D uncertain. The length of the CDR3 is 11 residues. Germline V lookup: CDR1 MNHEY, CDR2 SVGAGI. V shed 6 bases and J shed 6 bases, with 8 bases lying between them. The CDR3 region is CASSPPPEAFF. In nucleotides, the CDR3 is TGTGCCAGCAGCCCCCCCCCTGAAGCTTTCTTT.

This chain uses TRBV3-1 with TRBJ2-3; TRBD2 agrees at 11 bases. The CDR3 loop spans 18 amino acids. The germline CDR1 and CDR2 sequences are LGHDT and YNNKEL (reference sequence). V lost 2 bases to trimming and J lost 3 bases; unmatched junction nucleotides: 10. CDR3 in DNA: TGTGCCAGCAGCCAACAAATCGCTAGCGGGAGGTGGACAGATACGCAGTATTTT. This encodes CASSQQIASGRWTDTQYF.

The CDR3: CASSAGLATYEQYF. The CDR3 DNA follows: TGCGCCAGCAGTGCGGGACTAGCGACCTACGAGCAGTACTTC. The V and J genes are TRBV4-3 and TRBJ2-7; TRBD2 matches at 10 bases. This CDR3 has 14 residues. V shed 6 bases, J shed 2 bases, and the junction held 4 bases outside the gene matches. Germline V lookup: CDR1 LGHNA, CDR2 YSLEER.

This clonotype was detected once. V and J are TRBV5-1 and TRBJ2-7; 8 bases map to TRBD2. The V gene's germline CDR1 is SGHRS and CDR2 YFSETQ. The CDR3 extends over 15 amino acids. Unmatched junction bases numbered 10, after V lost 5 bases and J lost 3 bases. CDR3 nucleotides: TGCGCCAGCAGTTTTCAAGACGGGGGGGGCTACGAGCAGTACTTC. Translating gives CASSFQDGGGYEQYF.

This chain links TRBV6-5 with TRBJ2-7; TRBD2 matches at 14 bases. The CDR3 is 15 amino acids. Losses at the gene ends were 6 bases for V and 5 bases for J; bases not matched to a gene: 6. Germline V CDR1 and CDR2: MNHEY, SVGAGI. The CDR3 protein is CASRMGLAGANEQYF. The CDR3, as DNA: TGTGCCAGCAGGATGGGACTAGCGGGGGCCAACGAGCAGTACTTC.

The chain combines TRBV13 with TRBJ2-2; D not certain. The V gene lost 3 bases and the J gene lost 4 bases, with 12 bases spanning the gap. This CDR3 has 15 amino acids. The germline CDR1 and CDR2 sequences are PRHDT and FYEKMQ (reference sequence). CDR3 region: CASSFLDKLTGELFF. The CDR3 nucleotides are TGTGCCAGCAGCTTCCTTGACAAGCTCACCGGGGAGCTGTTTTTT.

This rearrangement joins TRBV7-2 to TRBJ1-1; 8 bases are shared with TRBD1. This CDR3 region has 14 residues. Per germline, CDR1 SGHTA and CDR2 FQGNSA. V lost 6 bases to trimming and J lost 2 bases; unmatched junction nucleotides: 5. CDR3 bases: TGTGCCAGCAGTAAGGACAGGGTTAACACTGAAGCTTTCTTT. It codes for CASSKDRVNTEAFF. Using reference TRBV7-2 and TRBJ1-1 for the parts outside the CDR3, the full variable domain is GAGVSQSPSNKVTEKGKDVELRCDPISGHTALYWYRQSLGQGLEFLIYFQGNSAPDKSGLPSDRFSAERTGGSVSTLTIQRTQQEDSAVYLCASSKDRVNTEAFFGQGTRLTVV.

The chain recombines TRBV6-6 with TRBJ2-5, with D unresolved. The CDR3 covers 13 residues. CDR1 and CDR2 from the germline V gene are MNHNY and SVGAGI (reference sequence). Trimming cost V 4 bases and J 5 bases, with 11 bases left between them. The CDR3 loop reads CASSSRVSETQYF. For the CDR3, the DNA is TGTGCCAGCAGTTCCCGCGTTAGTGAGACCCAGTACTTC.

The chain links TRBV4-3 to TRBJ2-3; TRBD1 agrees at 9 bases. Germline lookup yields CDR1 LGHNA and CDR2 YSLEER. The trim removed 0 bases at V and 0 bases at J, leaving 7 bases unmatched. The CDR3 sequence is 18 residues long. The CDR3 DNA follows: TGCGCCAGCAGCCAAGATCCGACCGGGACAGGGAGCACAGATACGCAGTATTTT. Its translation is CASSQDPTGTGSTDTQYF.

In its sample, this clonotype was seen once. J is TRBJ2-1 and V is TRBV3-1, with D perhaps TRBD1 (6 bases). The germline CDR1 and CDR2 sequences are LGHDT and YNNKEL (reference sequence). CDR3 size: 15 residues. Trimming removed 0 bases from V and 7 bases from J, with 13 bases in between. CDR3 region: CASSQEHREFNEQFF. The CDR3 coding sequence is TGTGCCAGCAGCCAAGAGCACAGGGAATTTAATGAGCAGTTCTTC.

This sequence joins TRBV12-3 or TRBV12-4 and TRBJ1-5; 9 positions match TRBD1. The CDR3 runs 17 residues. V shed 5 bases and J 2 bases; nucleotides not matched to a gene: 10. In DNA form, the CDR3 reads TGTGCCAGCAGTCACAGCCCACAGGGGGCAGGCAATCAGCCCCAGCATTTT. It translates to CASSHSPQGAGNQPQHF.

This clonotype was observed once. This chain links TRBV30 with TRBJ1-2; 8 bases map to TRBD1. This CDR3 is 15 amino acids long. Germline V gene sequence: CDR1 GTSNPN, CDR2 SVGIG (reference sequence). With V trimmed by 0 bases and J by 7 bases, 10 bases remained unmatched. CDR3 region: CAWSVRGTGTLGYTF. The CDR3 region has the DNA TGTGCCTGGAGTGTACGAGGGACAGGTACTCTTGGCTACACCTTC.